This record looks at one TCR beta chain sequence and its context. Its matching antigen is unknown. Time point defined: late sampling 161 to 241 days after vaccination in three convalescent patients. TCRdb itself ran the PCR reads through MiXCR, one entry per CDR3 protein. The repertoire holds about 29,000 distinct CDR3 sequences, with around 49% as singletons. The sample comes from a study of vaccination and CD4 T cells after COVID-19. In the study overall: Convalescent cases consisted of six males and four females, of whom two were Hispanic. Regarding the study as a whole: The great majority, 304 of 307 vaccine-specific clones, proved spike mono-reactive in convalescent patients.

V was pared by 0 bases and J by 3 bases, with 9 bases between. Germline CDR1 reads SGHTA; CDR2 reads FQGTGA. The CDR3 is made up of 15 amino acids. The chain uses TRBV7-3 and TRBJ2-1; D is perhaps TRBD2 (6 bases). This clonotype originated in a human donor who had recovered from COVID-19. The specimen was CD4+ T cells from blood, collected about 7 months after SARS-CoV-2 vaccination. The CDR3 sequence is CASSLTPDYYNEQFF. CDR3 nucleotides: TGTGCCAGCAGCTTAACTCCGGACTACTACAATGAGCAGTTCTTC.